The 16 T cell receptor beta chains presented below share a single source sample, sequenced in a study of shared clonotypes between healthy human individuals. Method: immunoSEQ multiplex PCR; TCRdb's copy keeps in-frame clones and lacks some. The sample holds some 2 million clones, about 95% seen once. As defined, naive CD8 cells were CD45RO-negative and positively selected for CCR7, with terminally differentiated effector memory CD45RA+ cells excluded. Sequencing used naive CD8+ T cells sorted from blood. These receptors came from a man in his late teens or twenties in good health.

CDR3 nucleotide sequence: TGTGCCAGCAGCTTAGGCTGGAGCGACCAAGAGACCCAGTACTTC. Residues: CASSLGWSDQETQYF. The chain is built from TRBV11-2 and TRBJ2-5, with unresolved D. Germline CDR1 SGHAT, CDR2 FQNNGV. Trimming took off 1 base at V and 0 bases at J, with 9 bases between the two ends. There are 15 residues in the CDR3.

The J gene is TRBJ2-1, the V gene TRBV29-1, with 14 nucleotides matching TRBD2. Germline assignment: CDR1 SQVTM and CDR2 ANQGSEA. This CDR3 spans 14 amino acids. The ends lost 4 bases at V and 9 bases at J; junction bases unmatched: 5. The CDR3 bases are TGCAGCGTTGTCGGGACTAGCGGGAGCGTTGAGCAGTTCTTC. Protein: CSVVGTSGSVEQFF.

The chain recombines TRBV13 with TRBJ2-3; TRBD2 matches at 10 bases. The CDR3 runs 17 residues. After removal of 2 bases from V and 0 bases from J, the junction contained 5 bases not matched to a gene. Germline CDR1 reads PRHDT; CDR2 reads FYEKMQ (reference sequence). The CDR3: CASSLTAAGGSTDTQYF. The CDR3, as DNA: TGTGCCAGCAGCTTAACCGCAGCGGGGGGGAGCACAGATACGCAGTATTTT.

The chain employs TRBV10-2 and TRBJ2-3, with TRBD1 matching 7 bases. The V gene end was trimmed by 6 bases and the J gene end by 0 bases; junction bases not matched to a gene: 3. Germline V gene data show CDR1 as WSHSY and CDR2 as SAAADI. The CDR3 is 14 residues long. In DNA form, the CDR3 reads TGCGCCAGCAGCGGGACAGCGAGCACAGATACGCAGTATTTT. It is translated as CASSGTASTDTQYF.

The chain combines TRBV10-2 with TRBJ2-3; D is unresolved. CDR3 length equals 15 residues. CDR1 is WSHSY, CDR2 SAAADI, per germline. V was clipped by 2 bases and J by 2 bases, with 11 bases between them. CDR3 sequence: CASSEVSALTDTQYF. DNA for the CDR3: TGCGCCAGCAGTGAGGTGTCAGCTCTCACAGATACGCAGTATTTT.

This rearrangement joins TRBV29-1 to TRBJ2-5, with D perhaps TRBD1 (5 bases). Trimming left V 3 bases short and J 2 bases short, with 10 bases between. The CDR3 totals 13 residues. Germline CDR1 is SQVTM and CDR2 is ANQGSEA. CDR3 nucleotides: TGCAGCGTTGAGCTGACAGTACAAGAGACCCAGTACTTC. It yields the protein CSVELTVQETQYF. Full variable domain (missing parts from reference TRBV29-1 and TRBJ2-5): SAVISQKPSRDICQRGTSLTIQCQVDSQVTMMFWYRQQPGQSLTLIATANQGSEATYESGFVIDKFPISRPNLTFSTLTVSNMSPEDSSIYLCSVELTVQETQYFGPGTRLLVL.

V is TRBV10-2 and J is TRBJ2-7; D is ambiguous. This CDR3 contains 11 residues. V was cut by 4 bases and J by 2 bases, with 3 bases left in between. In germline, CDR1 is WSHSY, CDR2 SAAADI. CDR3 sequence (DNA): TGCGCCAGCAGTGCCCCCTACGAGCAGTACTTC. Translated, it gives CASSAPYEQYF.

The J gene is TRBJ2-7, the V gene TRBV4-3; 8 nucleotides match TRBD2. The V gene end was trimmed by 4 bases and the J gene end by 6 bases; junction bases not matched to a gene: 17. The CDR3 has 17 residues. Germline V lookup: CDR1 LGHNA, CDR2 YSLEER. The DNA of the CDR3 is TGCGCCAGCAGCCCACAACCGCCCAGCGGGAGTCTCGGCGAGCAGTACTTC. It is translated as CASSPQPPSGSLGEQYF.

The chain is built from TRBV30 and TRBJ1-3, with D possibly TRBD1 on 5 matching bases. This CDR3 is 15 amino acids long. The V gene lost 3 bases and the J gene lost 0 bases, with 12 bases spanning the gap. CDR1 and CDR2 (germline): GTSNPN, SVGIG (reference sequence). CDR3 sequence: CAWRTPRGSGNTIYF. The CDR3 nucleotides are TGTGCCTGGAGGACCCCAAGGGGCTCTGGAAACACCATATATTTT.

The chain is built from TRBV5-1 and TRBJ2-1; no definite D call. Trimming took 1 base from V and 2 from J, leaving 10 bases between them. This CDR3 is built from 15 residues. CDR1 is SGHRS, CDR2 YFSETQ, per germline. CDR3 protein: CASSLLPGPYNEQFF. As DNA, the CDR3 is TGCGCCAGCAGCTTGCTGCCGGGCCCCTACAATGAGCAGTTCTTC. Together with reference TRBV5-1 and TRBJ2-1, the CDR3 gives the full variable domain: KAGVTQTPRYLIKTRGQQVTLSCSPISGHRSVSWYQQTPGQGLQFLFEYFSETQRNKGNFPGRFSGRQFSNSRSEMNVSTLELGDSALYLCASSLLPGPYNEQFFGPGTRLTVL.

Worth noting for this clone: At the DNA level, this CDR3 is encoded by other sequences in the same sample as well. This chain uses TRBV27 with TRBJ1-2; TRBD1 is a possible D gene (6 bases). CDR1 and CDR2 (germline): MNHEY, SMNVEV (reference sequence). This CDR3 has 13 amino acids. Trimming removed 5 bases at V and 7 bases at J, with 14 bases between. The CDR3 is CASSPGGAAGYTF. The CDR3 coding sequence is TGTGCCAGCAGTCCCGGGGGGGCTGCTGGCTACACCTTC.

V usage is TRBV9 and J usage is TRBJ2-7; 7 bases line up with TRBD2. Germline lookup yields CDR1 SGDLS and CDR2 YYNGEE. The ends lost 0 bases at V and 3 bases at J; junction bases unmatched: 9. This CDR3 spans 16 amino acids. DNA of the CDR3: TGTGCCAGCAGCGTAGCTCCCTCTAGCGGTCTCTACGAGCAGTACTTC. This sequence encodes CASSVAPSSGLYEQYF.

V gene TRBV18 combines with J gene TRBJ2-7, with D hard to call. The CDR3 is 13 amino acids. V was shortened by 0 bases and J by 3 bases, with 6 bases between the two germline ends. The V gene's germline CDR1 is KGHSH and CDR2 LQKENI. CDR3 sequence (DNA): TGTGCCAGCTCACCACCGACCCTCTACGAGCAGTACTTC. Its protein is CASSPPTLYEQYF.

For this clone: The junction departs from the called germline gene at one end, perhaps through a read error. This chain uses TRBV9 with TRBJ2-7; 8 bases agree with TRBD1. Germline CDR1 is SGDLS and CDR2 is YYNGEE. CDR3 length: 15 amino acids. The CDR3 nucleotides read TGTGCCAGCAGCATCTCAGGGGGCGCGTCCTTCGAGCAGTACTTC. Translation: CASSISGGASFEQYF.

The chain combines TRBV27 with TRBJ2-1; 7 bases are a match to TRBD1. Per germline, CDR1 MNHEY and CDR2 SMNVEV (reference sequence). This CDR3 contains 15 residues. V gave up 2 bases and J gave up 2 bases; unmatched junction bases: 3. The CDR3 reads CASSLRQGTYNEQFF. The CDR3 DNA sequence: TGTGCCAGCAGTTTACGACAGGGCACCTACAATGAGCAGTTCTTC.

The rearrangement joins TRBV9 to TRBJ1-2, with unresolved D. CDR3 length equals 17 residues. V was shortened by 3 bases and J by 2 bases, with 20 bases between the two germline ends. CDR1 SGDLS and CDR2 YYNGEE come from the germline V gene. The CDR3: CASSAEGGLGPNYGYTF. The DNA for the CDR3 is TGTGCCAGCAGCGCCGAAGGAGGGTTAGGGCCGAACTATGGCTACACCTTC.